This paragraph reports one T cell receptor (beta chain). No cognate antigen has been identified for it. No much larger clonotype is one base removed from it; base qualities were not supplied. The CDR3 regions of human TCRbeta chains were subjected to immunosequencing. The authors' analysis ran thus. TCRs in the repertoires were compared against a reference library of SARS-CoV-2-specific TCRs that had been generated with the MIRA antigen-specificity platform. Breadth was defined as the fraction of unique TCRs that were SARS-CoV-2-associated. Depth was defined as the fraction of total T cells that were SARS-CoV-2-associated. Using the MIRA data, each spike-specific TCR was mapped to the spike region that the TCR reacts to and placed in a CD4 or CD8 class. Log10-transformed breadth and depth values were compared by one-way ANOVA with Sidak's multiple comparisons tests. In its TCRdb copy, this immuneACCESS table keeps in-frame sequences only and misses some clones. Where compared with another copy, unresolved V genes explain less than half of these, and the others have no known cause. V, J and clone size are taken as reported in that table, and D and trimming were inferred from the DNA itself. For this sample there are about 180,000 clones; 75% to 90% appear just once. Together, the top ten hold 6.5% to 8.5% of the sample.

V is cut back by 3 bases and J by 7 bases, with 9 bases in the junction unmatched. The CDR3 sequence holds 16 residues, the cysteine and phenylalanine included. Only CDR3 DNA remains: 48 bases, in frame from the first base. The data are from a study of T cell responses to AZD1222 COVID-19 vaccine listed by TCRdb under 2021. Turning to the overall study: Because spike-specific TCR depth and breadth did not differ between the two schedules, AZD1222 recipients who got a second dose at roughly 4 weeks were pooled with those who got a second dose at roughly 12 weeks. Trial participants were enrolled into age subgroups of 18-55, 56-69 and 70-plus years, which contained 148, 28 and 57 TCR-sequenced participants, respectively. TCR sequencing was performed for 233 trial participants, of whom 207 were given two doses of AZD1222 and approximately 25 were given two doses of MenACWY control vaccine. General study outcomes and caveats: Most participants were white British and females outnumbered males, and the authors suggested that clonal diversity may have been underestimated. In the small 56-69-year group, the increase in depth fell short of significance, most likely because of low power. Conclusions about previously exposed vaccinees are limited because only a handful of AZD1222 recipients were SARS-CoV-2 seropositive at baseline. The vaccine-associated CD4 TCRs covered the entire spike protein, and the dominant responses fell in regions 160-218 and 743-854. After two AZD1222 doses, both the breadth and the depth of spike-specific TCRs were significantly higher than at day 0 and than in MenACWY recipients. Because no samples from the day 14 peak response were available, repertoires could be characterized only after the peak T cell response. Reportedly, almost half of the unique spike-specific TCRs recognized epitopes lying outside the regions that are mutated in the B.1.351 and B.1.1.7 variants.

Reading the label with the study, this specimen's time point is: baseline before first vaccination. The vaccinee samples were drawn from two UK trials, COV001 and COV002, one of which was a single-blind randomized controlled phase 2/3 trial testing AZD1222 (ChAdOx1 nCoV-19) in healthy adults. Trial participant PBMC samples were collected at day 0 and day 28 after the second dose for TCRbeta chain sequencing. The source material was peripheral blood, sampled on day 0 of AZD1222 vaccination. The chain is made from TRBV23-1 and TRBJ1-6, with 7 central nucleotides matching TRBD1. TRBV23-1 carries the ORF label, with uncertain function. The TCR was taken from an adult in good health. The CDR3 is CASSHPGGGHNSPLHF. The nucleotide sequence is given as TGCGCCAGCAGTCACCCAGGGGGGGGGCACAATTCACCCCTCCACTTT.